The clone carrying this TCR beta chain occurred a few times. What it recognizes is unknown. The sample belongs to a study of regulatory T cells in long-lasting Graves disease. Whole-study findings and limits: Because few samples were included, accuracy may have been lower.

Sequencing libraries for TCR beta were prepared with iRepertoire HTBI primers and Arm-PCR of CDR3 regions. TCRdb fed the multiplex PCR reads into MiXCR, producing one record per CDR3 protein. The data contain 560,000 or so distinct CDR3 sequences, about 16% of them singletons. Time point denoted: newly diagnosed GD, antithyroid drugs for less than 3 months. The authors made the TCR library using RNA they extracted from PBMCs. V gave up 4 bases and J gave up 5 bases; unmatched junction bases: 21. Germline loops: CDR1 SEHNR, CDR2 FQNEAQ (reference sequence). The CDR3 is made up of 22 amino acids. This sample was also put to use in a study of T cells in Graves' hyperthyroidism and ophthalmopathy.

The chain recombines TRBV7-9 with TRBJ2-2, with TRBD2 matching 14 bases. Specimen: peripheral blood mononuclear cells (PBMCs), collected at new diagnosis, from a patient treated with antithyroid drugs. The receptor was isolated from a man between 18 and 29 years old with Graves disease. The CDR3 nucleotides are TGTGCCAGCAGCTCGACCGACCGTCGCAAGACTAGCGGGAGGGCCATAACCGGGGAGCTGTTTTTT. Translated, it gives CASSSTDRRKTSGRAITGELFF.